The clone carrying this T cell receptor beta chain came up a few times. Spike-ins of synthetic TCR analog templates went into each PCR. The repertoire was sequenced with immunoSEQ multiplex PCR; TCRdb's copy has only in-frame clones and lacks some. The sample comprises some 28,000 clones, roughly 80% of which are singletons, and approximately 2% rests with the top ten. This CDR3 has 14 residues. Germline V lookup: CDR1 LGHNT, CDR2 FRNRAP. The V and J ends lost 6 bases and 4 bases respectively, with 13 bases between them. Sampling of each patient yielded between 1 and 8 specimens, collected pretreatment and on-treatment. The data belong to a study of PD-L1 blockade in urothelial cancer. Study information: Between 0 and 3 chemotherapy regimens preceded treatment for each patient.

The material sequenced was PBMCs, taken around atezolizumab (anti-PD-L1) treatment. The chain has TRBV12-5 and TRBJ1-5; D may be TRBD1 (5 bases). The sequence was collected from a man aged 50-59 years with urothelial cancer. DNA for the CDR3: TGTGCTAGTGGACCTGACAGTCCGAATCAGCCCCAGCATTTT. Protein sequence: CASGPDSPNQPQHF.